The clone carrying this T cell receptor beta chain was recorded once. Germline CDR1 is SQVTM and CDR2 is ANQGSEA. V lost 1 base, J lost 4 bases, and 8 bases stayed unmatched. The CDR3 extends over 15 amino acids. This entry is derived from a study of blood T cell repertoires in COVID-19. Libraries were prepared by immunoSEQ multiplex PCR; TCRdb keeps only in-frame clonotypes and omits some of them. The sample includes fewer than 350,000 clones, around 90% of them seen just once. The TCR comes from a woman aged 60-75 years with COVID-19, enrolled during active disease. The sample comprised peripheral blood. J is TRBJ1-2 and V is TRBV29-1; 8 bases fit TRBD1. The CDR3 DNA sequence: TGCAGCGTTGAAGGTGTCGGGACAGGCTTCTATGGCTACACCTTC. Protein sequence: CSVEGVGTGFYGYTF.